Below are 30 T cell receptor beta chains sequenced from a single sample in a study of blood T cell repertoires in COVID-19. Assay: immunoSEQ multiplex PCR; the TCRdb copy retains only in-frame clones and omits some. The repertoire includes fewer than 250,000 clones, roughly 86% of them detected once, and around 2.6% sits in the top ten. Sequencing was performed on PBMCs or T cells enriched from blood (not recorded which). Source of these receptors: a woman aged 25 to 39 with acute COVID-19.

This clone was detected only once. V gene TRBV12-5 combines with J gene TRBJ2-4, with TRBD1 matching over 12 bases. The CDR3 spans 18 residues. Germline trimming cut 4 bases from V and 0 bases from J; bases unmatched to any gene: 7. Germline assignment: CDR1 LGHNT and CDR2 FRNRAP. CDR3 coding DNA: TGTGCTAGTGGTTCCGGGACAGGGGGCCCGAGAGCCAAAAACATTCAGTACTTC. This gives the protein CASGSGTGGPRAKNIQYF. The full variable domain, in which reference TRBV12-5 and TRBJ2-4 provide the parts outside the CDR3, is DARVTQTPRHKVTEMGQEVTMRCQPILGHNTVFWYRQTMMQGLELLAYFRNRAPLDDSGMPKDRFSAEMPDATLATLKIQPSEPRDSAVYFCASGSGTGGPRAKNIQYFGAGTRLSVL.

The chain has TRBV5-1 and TRBJ1-2; TRBD1 agrees at 11 bases. This CDR3 is 18 amino acids long. Trimming removed 4 bases from V and 0 bases from J; junction bases left unmatched: 11. Germline V gives CDR1 SGHRS, CDR2 YFSETQ. The CDR3 sequence is CASSMGSRDRGTNYGYTF. The CDR3 nucleotides read TGCGCCAGCAGCATGGGGAGCCGGGACAGGGGGACTAACTATGGCTACACCTTC.

The chain is built from TRBV4-1 and TRBJ1-6, with 8 bases fitting TRBD1. V shed 1 base and J 5 bases; nucleotides not matched to a gene: 4. The CDR3 runs 16 residues. Germline CDR1 reads MGHRA; CDR2 reads YSYEKL. The CDR3 sequence is CASSQGQGMDNSPLHF. DNA of the CDR3: TGCGCCAGCAGCCAAGGACAGGGGATGGATAATTCACCCCTCCACTTT.

The genes are TRBV6-1 and TRBJ1-1, with 7 bases identical to TRBD1. This CDR3 has 14 residues. Trimming removed 5 bases from V and 6 bases from J; junction bases left unmatched: 9. Germline CDR1 is MNHNS and CDR2 is SASEGT. The CDR3 region is CASSYPGGSSEAFF. The CDR3 DNA sequence: TGTGCCAGCAGTTATCCAGGGGGTAGTTCTGAAGCTTTCTTT.

This clone was counted a single time. The chain couples TRBV9 to TRBJ2-3, with 7 positions matching TRBD2. The CDR3 runs to 15 residues. Germline V gene sequence: CDR1 SGDLS, CDR2 YYNGEE. Trimming cost V 0 bases and J 1 base; bases outside gene matches: 2. The CDR3 DNA is TGTGCCAGCAGCGTAGAGGCGGGAGGCACAGATACGCAGTATTTT. This sequence encodes CASSVEAGGTDTQYF.

The rearrangement links TRBV7-9 to TRBJ1-5, with 7 bases fitting TRBD1. There are 14 residues in the CDR3. Per germline, CDR1 SEHNR and CDR2 FQNEAQ (reference sequence). V was pared by 2 bases and J by 4 bases, with 2 bases of the junction left unmatched. The DNA of the CDR3 is TGTGCCAGCAGCTTAACGACAGGGAATCAGCCCCAGCATTTT. This gives the protein CASSLTTGNQPQHF.

This sequence joins TRBV19 and TRBJ1-1, with 8 positions matching TRBD1. Germline CDR1 LNHDA, CDR2 SQIVND (reference sequence). The J segment lost 8 bases and the V segment lost 5 bases, leaving 13 bases of the junction unmatched. CDR3 length: 15 residues. CDR3 sequence reads: CASSRDRGLQPEAFF. The CDR3 DNA sequence: TGTGCCAGTAGTCGCGACAGGGGCCTACAACCCGAAGCTTTCTTT.

The rearrangement uses TRBV3-1 (or the pseudogene TRBV3-2) and TRBJ1-2; 7 nucleotides align to TRBD1. Germline V gives CDR1 LGHDT, CDR2 YNNKEL (reference sequence). V trimming: 4 bases; J trimming: 1 base; junction bases outside the gene matches: 3. CDR3 length: 14 residues. In nucleotides, the CDR3 is TGTGCCAGCAGCCCGGACAGGTTTAACTATGGCTACACCTTC. Translation gives CASSPDRFNYGYTF.

The table lists this clone with a few counts. The V call is TRBV27, the J call TRBJ2-2; possibly TRBD2 for D (6 bases). V was shortened by 5 bases and J by 6 bases, with 13 bases between the two germline ends. The CDR3 contains 14 residues. CDR1 is MNHEY and CDR2 is SMNVEV in the germline V gene (reference sequence). The CDR3 is CASSRAGGSGELFF. The CDR3 DNA is TGTGCCAGCAGTAGGGCAGGAGGGTCCGGGGAGCTGTTTTTT.

V usage is TRBV5-1 and J usage is TRBJ1-2; the match to TRBD1 covers 7 bases. Trimming cost V 3 bases and J 0 bases; bases outside gene matches: 8. This CDR3 has 16 residues. Germline V gives CDR1 SGHRS, CDR2 YFSETQ. DNA for the CDR3: TGCGCCAGCAGCTGGAGCACAGGGGAATCTAACTATGGCTACACCTTC. Encoded protein: CASSWSTGESNYGYTF.

This chain connects TRBV5-1 to TRBJ1-2; no reliable D call. The length of the CDR3 is 14 residues. V dropped 0 bases and J dropped 8 bases, with 14 bases sitting between them. The germline V gene has CDR1 SGHRS and CDR2 YFSETQ. The CDR3 DNA reads as TGCGCCAGCAGCTTGGGAACCTCCGCCGGGGGCTACACCTTC. Its translation is CASSLGTSAGGYTF.

The V gene is TRBV10-2, the J gene TRBJ1-4; TRBD1 matches at 8 bases. Germline assignment: CDR1 WSHSY and CDR2 SAAADI. The CDR3 extends over 13 amino acids. Trimming took 7 bases from V and 4 from J; bases not matched to a gene: 2. The CDR3 DNA follows: TGCGCCAGCAAGGACAGGGTTAATGAAAAACTGTTTTTT. It specifies CASKDRVNEKLFF.

J is TRBJ1-5 and V is TRBV6-5; 8 bases are shared with TRBD1. CDR1 and CDR2 (germline): MNHEY, SVGAGI. The CDR3 has 15 residues. With 5 bases clipped from V and 6 bases from J, the junction kept 9 bases outside the gene matches. The CDR3 nucleotides are TGTGCCAGCAGTCTGGCCAGGACAGGGAGTCAGCCCCAGCATTTT. The encoded protein is CASSLARTGSQPQHF.

The chain is built from TRBV30 and TRBJ1-2; maybe TRBD1 (6 bases). The V gene's germline CDR1 is GTSNPN and CDR2 SVGIG (reference sequence). The CDR3 is 12 amino acids. Trimming pared 6 bases from V and 4 bases from J, leaving 12 bases between. CDR3 protein: CACIGQFYGYTF. The DNA for the CDR3 is TGTGCCTGCATAGGACAGTTCTATGGCTACACCTTC.

The chain recombines TRBV7-9 with TRBJ2-3; 8 nucleotides align to TRBD2. The V gene's germline CDR1 is SEHNR and CDR2 FQNEAQ (reference sequence). V lost 5 bases, J lost 0 bases, and 4 bases stayed unmatched. CDR3 length equals 15 residues. The CDR3 loop is CASSLGLASTDTQYF. The CDR3 DNA follows: TGTGCCAGCAGCCTTGGACTAGCCAGCACAGATACGCAGTATTTT.

The chain is built from TRBV19 and TRBJ2-7; 7 bases match TRBD1. The trim removed 10 bases at V and 4 bases at J, leaving 10 bases unmatched. CDR3 size: 13 residues. CDR1 LNHDA and CDR2 SQIVND come from the germline V gene (reference sequence). The CDR3 reads CATRQGTRYEQYF. The CDR3 region has the DNA TGTGCCACCAGACAGGGAACTAGGTACGAGCAGTACTTC. Supplemented by reference TRBV19 and TRBJ2-7, the full variable domain reads DGGITQSPKYLFRKEGQNVTLSCEQNLNHDAMYWYRQDPGQGLRLIYYSQIVNDFQKGDIAEGYSVSREKKESFPLTVTSAQKNPTAFYLCATRQGTRYEQYFGPGTRLTVT.

The CDR3 spells CASSLLQGFPNEKLFF. The CDR3 DNA follows: TGTGCCAGCAGCCTCCTACAGGGTTTTCCGAATGAAAAACTGTTTTTT. The chain recombines TRBV2 with TRBJ1-4, with TRBD1 as a possible D gene (6 bases). From germline, CDR1 is SNHLY and CDR2 FYNNEI. The CDR3 has 16 amino acids. V was trimmed by 6 bases and J by 5 bases, leaving 19 bases between them.

In the case of this clone: The sample has other DNA sequences that encode this CDR3 too. The chain is built from TRBV19 and TRBJ1-5; D unresolved. This CDR3 has 12 amino acids. V dropped 5 bases and J dropped 2 bases, with 4 bases sitting between them. Germline V CDR1 and CDR2: LNHDA, SQIVND (reference sequence). The CDR3 DNA follows: TGTGCCAGTAGTCAGGGCAATCAGCCCCAGCATTTT. Amino acid sequence: CASSQGNQPQHF.

The rearrangement links TRBV3-1 (or the pseudogene TRBV3-2) to TRBJ2-7; weak D call: TRBD2 (6 bases). The CDR3 runs 11 residues. Germline CDR1 reads LGHDT; CDR2 reads YNNKEL (reference sequence). The V end lost 1 base, the J end lost 10 bases, and 8 bases lay between the germline ends. The CDR3 loop reads CASSQGGVQYF. In nucleotides, the CDR3 is TGTGCCAGCAGCCAAGGCGGGGTCCAGTACTTC.

This chain uses TRBV14 with TRBJ2-7; 9 bases align to TRBD1. The V gene end was trimmed by 3 bases and the J gene end by 3 bases; junction bases not matched to a gene: 0. CDR1 is SGHDN and CDR2 is FVKESK in the germline V gene. The CDR3 covers 13 residues. The CDR3 DNA sequence: TGTGCCAGCAGCCAGGACAGGGGCTACGAGCAGTACTTC. Its translation is CASSQDRGYEQYF.

Worth noting for this clone: At one of its ends the junction is not consistent with the germline gene, which may arise from a read error. The chain links TRBV9 to TRBJ1-2; no clear D gene. Germline CDR1 is SGDLS and CDR2 is YYNGEE. The CDR3 totals 14 residues. CDR3: CASSSPGEGAFPNF. The CDR3 region has the DNA TGTGCCAGCAGCTCTCCCGGAGAGGGTGCCTTCCCCAACTTC.

The rearrangement joins TRBV18 to TRBJ2-1, with TRBD2 as a possible D gene (6 bases). V lost 3 bases and J 1 base, leaving 16 bases between the germline ends. This CDR3 has 17 amino acids. CDR1 and CDR2 from the germline V gene are KGHSH and LQKENI. The CDR3 protein is CASSPDSGVVSYNEQFF. The CDR3 DNA follows: TGTGCCAGCTCACCTGATTCGGGGGTAGTGTCCTACAATGAGCAGTTCTTC.

The count of this clone is one. This chain links TRBV7-6 with TRBJ1-6, with 10 positions matching TRBD1. This CDR3 region has 18 residues. V trimming: 6 bases; J trimming: 9 bases; junction bases outside the gene matches: 17. Germline-derived CDR1 and CDR2 are SGHVS and FNYEAQ. DNA for the CDR3: TGTGCCAGCAGTTTTGACAGGGGGCGAGTTCTATCTGGTTCACCCCTCCACTTT. Its protein is CASSFDRGRVLSGSPLHF.

This clone was counted a single time. The chain recombines TRBV7-8 with TRBJ1-4; a weak D match, TRBD1 (5 bases). This CDR3 region has 16 residues. The V and J ends lost 5 bases and 0 bases respectively, with 13 bases between them. The germline V gene has CDR1 SGHVS and CDR2 FQNEAQ. CDR3 region: CASSTGGVATNEKLFF. The CDR3 nucleotides are TGTGCCAGCAGCACCGGGGGGGTTGCAACTAATGAAAAACTGTTTTTT.

The chain joins TRBV7-2 to TRBJ2-7, with TRBD2 identical over 8 bases. The germline V gene encodes CDR1 SGHTA and CDR2 FQGNSA. With 5 bases clipped from V and 2 bases from J, the junction kept 14 bases outside the gene matches. The CDR3 extends over 17 amino acids. The CDR3 DNA is TGTGCCAGCAGCCCAGACTTTGGACTAGCCGTCGCCTACGAGCAGTACTTC. This sequence encodes CASSPDFGLAVAYEQYF. Together with reference TRBV7-2 and TRBJ2-7, the CDR3 gives the full variable domain: GAGVSQSPSNKVTEKGKDVELRCDPISGHTALYWYRQSLGQGLEFLIYFQGNSAPDKSGLPSDRFSAERTGGSVSTLTIQRTQQEDSAVYLCASSPDFGLAVAYEQYFGPGTRLTVT.

The chain is built from TRBV7-9 and TRBJ2-1; 8 bases match TRBD1. CDR3 length equals 15 residues. Germline loops: CDR1 SEHNR, CDR2 FQNEAQ (reference sequence). V trimming: 8 bases; J trimming: 2 bases; junction bases outside the gene matches: 8. The CDR3 loop is CASPDDRGPYNEQFF. The CDR3 DNA follows: TGTGCCAGCCCCGACGACAGGGGCCCCTACAATGAGCAGTTCTTC. Full variable domain (missing parts from reference TRBV7-9 and TRBJ2-1): DTGVSQNPRHKITKRGQNVTFRCDPISEHNRLYWYRQTLGQGPEFLTYFQNEAQLEKSRLLSDRFSAERPKGSFSTLEIQRTEQGDSAMYLCASPDDRGPYNEQFFGPGTRLTVL.

The genes are TRBV5-6 and TRBJ2-7, with 8 nucleotides matching TRBD2. The J segment lost 7 bases and the V segment lost 5 bases, leaving 20 bases of the junction unmatched. This CDR3 region has 17 residues. CDR1 is SGHDT and CDR2 is YYEEEE in the germline V gene. CDR3: CASRTGQVAGTVEEQYF. The CDR3 nucleotides are TGTGCCAGCAGGACTGGGCAAGTAGCGGGGACGGTTGAGGAGCAGTACTTC.

The rearrangement joins TRBV10-2 to TRBJ1-4; TRBD1 matches at 7 bases. V dropped 10 bases and J dropped 5; count of bases not matched to a gene: 4. Germline V gene data show CDR1 as WSHSY and CDR2 as SAAADI. The CDR3 covers 12 residues. CDR3 DNA: TGCGCCACCGGGGACAGCAATGAAAAACTGTTTTTT. It specifies CATGDSNEKLFF.

The rearrangement joins TRBV2 to TRBJ1-1; possible D gene TRBD1, 6 bases. The CDR3 is made up of 13 amino acids. Germline V gene lookup returns CDR1 SNHLY and CDR2 FYNNEI. V shed 6 bases and J shed 4 bases, with 12 bases lying between them. The CDR3 DNA reads TGTGCCAGCAGGACTGACAGGTTCACTGAAGCTTTCTTT. It is translated as CASRTDRFTEAFF. The full variable domain, its missing parts supplied by reference TRBV2 and TRBJ1-1, is EPEVTQTPSHQVTQMGQEVILRCVPISNHLYFYWYRQILGQKVEFLVSFYNNEISEKSEIFDDQFSVERPDGSNFTLKIRSTKLEDSAMYFCASRTDRFTEAFFGQGTRLTVV.

As for this clone: This same CDR3 is encoded by further DNA sequences in the sample. V and J are TRBV9 and TRBJ2-5; 12 nucleotides line up with TRBD2. V was clipped by 0 bases and J by 4 bases; unmatched bases: 4. The CDR3 contains 16 residues. The germline gives CDR1 SGDLS, CDR2 YYNGEE. The CDR3 nucleotides are TGTGCCAGCAGCGTAGGACTAGCGGGGGAGGGAGAGACCCAGTACTTC. Translation gives CASSVGLAGEGETQYF.